This TCR beta chain was obtained from a study of cytomegalovirus exposure and HLA in healthy donors. Primers for the PCR totalled 60 Vbeta and 13 Jbeta. Generated by immunoSEQ multiplex PCR, the TCRdb table keeps only in-frame clones and is missing some. The sample records about 140,000 clones, around 70% being singletons. The CDR3 has 14 residues. Germline values: CDR1 SGHRS, CDR2 YFSETQ. A remark on this clone: Sequence at one end of the junction differs from germline and may be a read error. Other DNA sequences in this sample translate to the same CDR3.

This chain uses TRBV5-1 with TRBJ1-1; D call uncertain. Source material: PBMCs. The source is a woman in her 30s in good health and CMV-seronegative. CDR3 bases: TGCGCCAGTAGCTTGACCGGGGAGAACACTGAAGCTTTCTTT. Amino acids: CASSLTGENTEAFF.